Sequencing of this T cell receptor beta chain was carried out in a study of CD8 T cells in ankylosing spondylitis. General observations from the study: The authors reported significant enrichment of disease-linked clones in matched ankylosing spondylitis synovial fluid. There were earlier reports of some motif variants in reactive arthritis synovial fluid and blood.

TCRdb redid the calling of the 5' RACE reads with MiXCR, one entry per CDR3 protein. The data hold 300,000 to 350,000 distinct CDR3 sequences, with roughly 20% observed a single time. CDR3 length: 18 residues. Germline V gene lookup returns CDR1 SSHAT and CDR2 FNYEAQ (reference sequence). Note on this clonotype: What it binds is unknown. The junction departs from the called germline gene at one end, perhaps through a read error.

This chain joins TRBV7-7 and TRBJ2-1; TRBD2 agrees at 8 bases. This TCR derives from a female donor with ankylosing spondylitis or in good health (not recorded which). Sequencing was carried out using blood, either unsorted or a sorted T cell fraction (not recorded which). The CDR3 DNA is TGTGCTAGCAGCTTAGGTATTGGAAGGAAACTAGCGGACAATGAGCAGTTCTTC. Translating gives CASSLGIGRKLADNEQFF. Looking up the rest from reference TRBV7-7 and TRBJ2-1 gives the full variable domain: GAGVSQSPRYKVTKRGQDVTLRCDPISSHATLYWYQQALGQGPEFLTYFNYEAQPDKSGLPSDRFSAERPEGSISTLTIQRTEQRDSAMYRCASSLGIGRKLADNEQFFGPGTRLTVL.